Each of the 21 T cell receptor beta chains below was sequenced from the same sample in a study of graft-versus-host responses after intestinal transplantation. No antigen is known for these receptors. Produced via immunoSEQ multiplex PCR; TCRdb's table is partial and in-frame only. The sample lists more than 100,000 clones; 85% to 95% were seen once. Specimen: unstimulated CD4+ T cells sorted from spleen or lymph node cells, collected before intestinal transplant. These receptors all come from a human donor who received an intestinal transplant.

CDR3 protein: CATHTGYNGYTF. The CDR3 nucleotides are TGTGCCACCCATACAGGGTATAATGGCTACACCTTC. The J gene is TRBJ1-2, the V gene TRBV19; a possible D gene is TRBD1 (6 bases). Germline V lookup: CDR1 LNHDA, CDR2 SQIVND (reference sequence). Trimming took 10 bases from V and 6 from J, leaving 15 bases between them. The CDR3 loop spans 12 amino acids.

The genes are TRBV30 and TRBJ2-1; D gene uncertain. V gave up 2 bases and J gave up 10 bases, with 24 bases separating them. Looked up from germline, CDR1 is GTSNPN and CDR2 is SVGIG (reference sequence). The CDR3 extends over 16 amino acids. CDR3 nucleotide sequence: TGTGCCTGGAGTCAGTCCCTTAGGACCATTACAAGGGAGCAGTTCTTC. It is translated as CAWSQSLRTITREQFF.

The genes are TRBV30 and TRBJ1-5; the D gene is possibly TRBD1 (6 bases). Germline CDR1 GTSNPN, CDR2 SVGIG (reference sequence). V lost 1 base, J lost 7 bases, and 14 bases lay in between. CDR3 size: 14 residues. The CDR3 spells CAWSGGLQGQPQHF. Here the CDR3 DNA reads TGTGCCTGGAGTGGGGGGCTCCAAGGACAGCCCCAGCATTTT.

The V and J genes are TRBV7-9 and TRBJ2-3; 9 bases line up with TRBD2. The trim removed 4 bases at V and 4 bases at J, leaving 3 bases unmatched. This CDR3 comprises 14 residues. Germline-derived CDR1 and CDR2 are SEHNR and FQNEAQ (reference sequence). The CDR3 coding sequence is TGTGCCAGCAGCTCTAGCGGGAAAGCAGATACGCAGTATTTT. It encodes CASSSSGKADTQYF.

This clone was detected only once. Germline is not matched at one junction end, which may reflect a read error. The rearrangement uses TRBV28 and TRBJ2-5; D gene ambiguous. This CDR3 is built from 13 residues. CDR1 and CDR2 from the germline V gene are MDHEN and SYDVKM. The CDR3 nucleotides are TGTGCCAGCAGTGGGCAGGTCCAAGGGACCCAGTACTTC. The encoded protein is CASSGQVQGTQYF.

This clone was seen only once. The chain carries TRBV19 and TRBJ1-1; 7 nucleotides agree with TRBD1. Losses at the gene ends were 5 bases for V and 1 base for J; bases not matched to a gene: 16. Germline V gene sequence: CDR1 LNHDA, CDR2 SQIVND (reference sequence). The CDR3 covers 18 residues. The CDR3 nucleotides are TGTGCCAGTAGTCCTAACCCCGGGACAGCCATGGGGAACACTGAAGCTTTCTTT. It encodes CASSPNPGTAMGNTEAFF.

The gene calls are TRBV4-2 and TRBJ2-1; possibly TRBD2 for D (6 bases). Germline assignment: CDR1 LGHNA and CDR2 YNFKEQ. The CDR3 runs to 14 residues. The V end was cut by 0 bases, the J end by 6 bases, with 9 bases between. In nucleotides, the CDR3 is TGTGCCAGCAGCCAAGAGGGAGGCGTCAATGAGCAGTTCTTC. This encodes CASSQEGGVNEQFF.

The J gene is TRBJ2-7, the V gene TRBV4-2, with 9 positions matching TRBD2. The CDR3 is 15 amino acids. The V segment lost 2 bases and the J segment 3 bases; nucleotides outside the gene matches: 5. CDR1 is LGHNA, CDR2 YNFKEQ, per germline. The CDR3 region is CASSQRSGSRYEQYF. CDR3 sequence (DNA): TGTGCCAGCAGCCAACGTAGCGGGAGCCGCTACGAGCAGTACTTC.

The chain has TRBV30 and TRBJ1-1; 9 nucleotides agree with TRBD1. V gave up 4 bases and J gave up 3 bases; unmatched junction bases: 6. The CDR3 is 14 amino acids. Germline CDR1 and CDR2: GTSNPN and SVGIG (reference sequence). The CDR3 bases are TGTGCCTGGAATGGACAGGGGTTGGACACTGAAGCTTTCTTT. Its translation: CAWNGQGLDTEAFF.

A single count supports this clone. The V and J genes are TRBV20-1 and TRBJ2-7, with D possibly matching TRBD2 (5 bases). CDR3 length: 10 residues. Germline V lookup: CDR1 DFQATT, CDR2 SNEGSKA (reference sequence). Trimming left V 5 bases short and J 7 bases short, with 9 bases between. CDR3 in DNA: TGCAGTGCTTCCCGGGGTGAGCAGTACTTC. Translating gives CSASRGEQYF.

The chain carries TRBV29-1 and TRBJ2-3; 8 positions match TRBD2. V dropped 5 bases and J dropped 2; count of bases not matched to a gene: 3. The CDR3 has 13 amino acids. Per the germline V gene, CDR1 is SQVTM and CDR2 is ANQGSEA. The CDR3 here is CSVLAGTTDTQYF. CDR3 nucleotides: TGCAGCGTTTTAGCGGGGACCACAGATACGCAGTATTTT.

The rearrangement joins TRBV7-9 to TRBJ1-2; 9 bases are a match to TRBD1. Germline values: CDR1 SEHNR, CDR2 FQNEAQ (reference sequence). Trimming removed 4 bases from V and 3 bases from J; junction bases left unmatched: 3. The CDR3 consists of 14 residues. CDR3 amino acids: CASSSQGAHYGYTF. CDR3 in DNA: TGTGCCAGCAGCTCACAGGGGGCTCACTATGGCTACACCTTC.

The chain couples TRBV18 to TRBJ1-2; 7 bases are a match to TRBD1. CDR1 is KGHSH and CDR2 is LQKENI in the germline V gene. Losses at the gene ends were 5 bases for V and 5 bases for J; bases not matched to a gene: 8. The CDR3 has 14 amino acids. CDR3 sequence (DNA): TGTGCCAGCTCAGATCCGGGACAGCCTTATGGCTACACCTTC. The encoded protein is CASSDPGQPYGYTF.

This chain connects TRBV4-2 to TRBJ2-7; 9 nucleotides align to TRBD2. V shed 1 base, J shed 7 bases, and the junction held 14 bases outside the gene matches. The germline gives CDR1 LGHNA, CDR2 YNFKEQ. The length of the CDR3 is 17 residues. The CDR3 nucleotides are TGTGCCAGCAGCCAAGCCCGATTAGCGGGAGTTTGGTGGGAGCAGTACTTC. It yields the protein CASSQARLAGVWWEQYF.

This clone was recorded only once. This chain connects TRBV7-2 to TRBJ2-7, with D possibly called TRBD1 or TRBD2 (5 bases each). The CDR3 contains 13 residues. Trimming cost V 4 bases and J 4 bases, with 11 bases left between them. Germline CDR1 and CDR2: SGHTA and FQGNSA. CDR3 protein: CASSWDLNYEQYF. The CDR3 bases are TGTGCCAGCAGCTGGGACCTGAATTACGAGCAGTACTTC.

J is TRBJ2-1 and V is TRBV4-2; 14 nucleotides line up with TRBD2. The junction had 3 bases not matched to a gene; V was cut back by 2 bases and J by 6 bases. The length of the CDR3 is 16 residues. Germline loops: CDR1 LGHNA, CDR2 YNFKEQ. The DNA of the CDR3 is TGTGCCAGCAGCCAAAAGACTAGCGGGAGGGCCAATGAGCAGTTCTTC. Translating it yields CASSQKTSGRANEQFF.

The chain joins TRBV6-1 to TRBJ2-7, with 10 bases lining up with TRBD2. The CDR3 runs to 15 residues. J was trimmed by 3 bases and V by 5 bases; bases with no gene match: 7. Germline assignment: CDR1 MNHNS and CDR2 SASEGT. The CDR3 protein is CASSFGLAVSYEQYF. The CDR3 nucleotides read TGTGCCAGCAGTTTCGGACTAGCGGTGAGCTACGAGCAGTACTTC.

The chain combines TRBV6-1 with TRBJ1-1; D may be TRBD1 (5 bases). V lost 7 bases, J lost 4 bases, and 13 bases lay in between. The CDR3 loop spans 13 amino acids. Per germline, CDR1 MNHNS and CDR2 SASEGT. CDR3 DNA sequence: TGTGCCAGCATGGGGCGGTGGGGCACTGAAGCTTTCTTT. Its translation: CASMGRWGTEAFF.

This rearrangement joins TRBV5-4 to TRBJ2-3; 7 bases agree with TRBD2. V lost 2 bases and J lost 2; bases outside the gene matches: 2. This CDR3 contains 14 residues. CDR1 is SGHNT and CDR2 is YYREEE in the germline V gene (reference sequence). Here the CDR3 reads CASSLAGPTDTQYF. The CDR3 nucleotides are TGTGCCAGCAGCTTAGCGGGGCCCACAGATACGCAGTATTTT. Supplemented by reference TRBV5-4 and TRBJ2-3, the full variable domain reads ETGVTQSPTHLIKTRGQQVTLRCSSQSGHNTVSWYQQALGQGPQFIFQYYREEENGRGNFPPRFSGLQFPNYSSELNVNALELDDSALYLCASSLAGPTDTQYFGPGTRLTVL.

V usage is TRBV5-1 and J usage is TRBJ1-2, with TRBD1 identical over 7 bases. The V and J ends lost 0 bases and 9 bases, in that order; junction bases with no gene match: 2. From germline, CDR1 is SGHRS and CDR2 YFSETQ. The CDR3 spans 12 residues. In DNA, the CDR3 is TGCGCCAGCAGCTTGGGACAGGGTAGCTACACCTTC. Translated: CASSLGQGSYTF.

The chain uses TRBV28 and TRBJ1-5, with D maybe TRBD1 (5 bases). CDR3 size: 14 residues. Germline-derived CDR1 and CDR2 are MDHEN and SYDVKM. V was shortened by 5 bases and J by 11 bases, with 19 bases between the two germline ends. The CDR3 here is CASSPTLRGRAQHF. CDR3 in DNA: TGTGCCAGCAGTCCTACGCTCCGGGGCAGAGCCCAGCATTTT.